These T cell receptor beta chains were read from a single sample in a study of cytomegalovirus exposure and HLA in healthy donors. Assay: immunoSEQ multiplex PCR; the TCRdb copy retains only in-frame clones and omits some. The table has 130,000 to 150,000 clones, 70% to 80% seen once. What was sequenced was PBMCs. The receptors here all came from a male donor in good health and CMV-seronegative. The CDR3 runs from the conserved cysteine through the conserved F or W. The D gene is left open where the match is weak.

>TRBD1|TRBJ2-7|TRBV7-9
CASSLLLGQGRDEQYF
>NA|TRBJ2-7|TRBV2
CASSERVEQYF
>NA|TRBJ1-1|TRBV9
CASSPQGMGEGNTEAFF
>TRBD2|TRBJ2-3|TRBV10-3
CAISGAGDTDTQYF
>NA|TRBJ1-1|TRBV29-1
CSAPTSERGAFF
>NA|TRBJ2-1|TRBV28
CASSLGGGAANEQFF
>NA|TRBJ1-4|TRBV27
CASRSIRGNEKLFF
>TRBD1|TRBJ1-1|TRBV27
CASSLVSTGEAFF
>NA|TRBJ1-2|TRBV19
CASSLLGRDYGYTF
>TRBD1|TRBJ1-5|TRBV4-2
CASSQDWGTASQPQHF
>TRBD1|TRBJ1-6|TRBV7-8
CASKPGTGNSPLHF
>NA|TRBJ1-1|TRBV7-8
CASSLTVNTEAFF
>NA|TRBJ1-1|TRBV30
CAWSFGVRSTEAFF
>NA|TRBJ2-7|TRBV18
CASSPQRPGLSPYEQYF
>NA|TRBJ1-4|TRBV28
CASSSQGLTNEKLFF
>NA|TRBJ1-5|TRBV18
CASSPIEGQPQHF
>NA|TRBJ1-5|TRBV15
CATSRFSGGVQPQHF
>NA|TRBJ2-7|TRBV28
CASSLTGYEQYF
>TRBD1|TRBJ1-4|TRBV7-8
CASSSGQGGKLFF
>TRBD2|TRBJ2-4|TRBV7-2
CASSLWGGKNIQYF
>NA|TRBJ2-7|TRBV5-1
CASSLDAGFEQYF
>NA|TRBJ1-4|TRBV11-1
CASSLRPSREKLFF
>NA|TRBJ1-2|TRBV7-6
CASSLGSTANYGYTF
>NA|TRBJ2-5|TRBV29-1
CSVVLIRGAQYF
>NA|TRBJ2-3|TRBV7-2
CASSRSGTDTQYF
>TRBD1|TRBJ2-6|TRBV14
CASSQSQGGWANVLTF
>TRBD1|TRBJ2-3|TRBV15
CATSAGDSLSTDTQYF
>NA|TRBJ1-2|TRBV5-1
CASSPDATGSGYTF
>NA|TRBJ1-1|TRBV13
CASSFGGRDTEAFF
>NA|TRBJ2-1|TRBV4-2
CASSQVGTRGEQFF
>TRBD1|TRBJ1-1|TRBV6-1
CASSTGGSGNTEAFF
>NA|NA|TRBV5-5
CASGLSARVDEQYF
>NA|TRBJ1-1|TRBV19
CASSDRNPFF
>NA|TRBJ1-2|TRBV6-6
CASSPGGFNYGYTF
>TRBD1|TRBJ1-1|TRBV10-3
CAIRTGTGGGTEAFF
>TRBD1|TRBJ2-3|TRBV5-1
CASSVGTGISDTQYF
>TRBD1|TRBJ1-2|TRBV15
CATSYRGAGYYGYTF
>TRBD2|NA|TRBV5-1
CASSLTSGGSYEQYF
>NA|TRBJ1-1|TRBV2
CASSGDINTEAFF
>TRBD2|TRBJ2-7|TRBV6-4
CASSDVGGEAGGPYEQYF
>NA|TRBJ2-7|TRBV5-5
CASSLGYTGEQYF
>TRBD1|TRBJ1-1|TRBV2
CASTIQGSPLEAFF